The 21 T cell receptor beta chains below come from one sample, sequenced in a study of blood T cell repertoires in COVID-19. TCRdb keeps only in-frame clones here, not all; method: immunoSEQ multiplex PCR. The sample consists of around 130,000 clones, 65% to 85% of them appearing once. The sequenced sample consisted of peripheral blood. The receptors stem from a woman of 80 years or more with acute or convalescent COVID-19.

V is TRBV21-1 and J is TRBJ2-3; the DNA was not used to check the table's D call, TRBD2. TRBV21-1 is a pseudogene locus. The CDR3 spans 15 residues. The CDR3 sequence is CASSTKGGIADTQYF. As DNA, the CDR3 is TGTGCCAGCAGCACCAAGGGGGGGATTGCAGATACGCAGTATTTT.

The chain links TRBV7-2 to TRBJ1-2, with 9 bases matching TRBD1. The CDR3 sequence is 17 residues long. Per germline, CDR1 SGHTA and CDR2 FQGNSA. J lost 2 bases, V lost 5 bases, and 12 bases had no gene match. The CDR3 DNA reads as TGTGCCAGCAGCGCGTCGGACAGGGGATTGAGGAACTATGGCTACACCTTC. Protein: CASSASDRGLRNYGYTF.

This rearrangement joins TRBV18 to TRBJ2-3, with a tentative D call TRBD2 (6 bases). V was cut by 3 bases and J by 0 bases, with 13 bases left in between. Germline CDR1 KGHSH, CDR2 LQKENI. The CDR3 spans 16 residues. For the CDR3, the DNA is TGTGCCAGCTCACCGTTGGCGGGGACTAGCACAGATACGCAGTATTTT. Its translation is CASSPLAGTSTDTQYF.

The chain links TRBV19 to TRBJ1-1; D is uncertain. V dropped 6 bases and J dropped 3 bases, with 11 bases sitting between them. Germline V gene lookup returns CDR1 LNHDA and CDR2 SQIVND (reference sequence). The CDR3 is made up of 13 amino acids. As DNA, the CDR3 is TGTGCCAGTAGAAATTTGAGGGACACTGAAGCTTTCTTT. It yields the protein CASRNLRDTEAFF.

In the case of this clone: This CDR3 is also generated by other DNA sequences in the sample. The chain uses TRBV11-2 and TRBJ2-7; no clear D gene. The CDR3 consists of 12 residues. V lost 5 bases and J lost 3, with 8 bases in between. Germline CDR1 and CDR2: SGHAT and FQNNGV. The CDR3 loop is CASSRTGYEQYF. In DNA, the CDR3 is TGTGCCAGCAGCCGTACCGGCTACGAGCAGTACTTC.

The chain employs TRBV9 and TRBJ2-2; 10 positions match TRBD2. CDR1 is SGDLS and CDR2 is YYNGEE in the germline V gene. The V segment lost 4 bases and the J segment 1 base; nucleotides outside the gene matches: 4. The CDR3 is 16 residues long. The CDR3: CASSHRTSGNTGELFF. The CDR3 region has the DNA TGTGCCAGCAGCCACCGGACTAGCGGGAACACCGGGGAGCTGTTTTTT.

The rearrangement uses TRBV2 and TRBJ2-1; D perhaps matches TRBD2 (6 bases). CDR1 is SNHLY and CDR2 is FYNNEI in the germline V gene. CDR3 length: 14 residues. Trimming cost V 2 bases and J 8 bases, with 13 bases left between them. The CDR3 here is CASSERSPGDEQFF. The CDR3 DNA reads as TGTGCCAGCAGTGAAAGATCTCCGGGGGATGAGCAGTTCTTC.

This chain uses TRBV5-5 with TRBJ1-1, with 7 bases lining up with TRBD1. The CDR3 length is 16 residues. CDR1 is SGHKS and CDR2 is YYEKEE in the germline V gene (reference sequence). Germline trimming cut 1 base from V and 1 base from J; bases unmatched to any gene: 7. The CDR3 protein is CASSLTPGTANTEAFF. The CDR3 DNA reads TGTGCCAGCAGCTTGACCCCCGGGACAGCGAACACTGAAGCTTTCTTT. Full variable domain (rest looked up from reference TRBV5-5 and TRBJ1-1): DAGVTQSPTHLIKTRGQQVTLRCSPISGHKSVSWYQQVLGQGPQFIFQYYEKEERGRGNFPDRFSARQFPNYSSELNVNALLLGDSALYLCASSLTPGTANTEAFFGQGTRLTVV.

The genes are TRBV27 and TRBJ2-7; 8 nucleotides match TRBD1. Germline-derived CDR1 and CDR2 are MNHEY and SMNVEV (reference sequence). The CDR3 consists of 13 residues. V dropped 10 bases and J dropped 1; count of bases not matched to a gene: 6. This CDR3 is CATGQGESYEQYF. The DNA of the CDR3 is TGTGCCACCGGACAGGGAGAGTCCTACGAGCAGTACTTC.

The V gene is TRBV5-4, the J gene TRBJ1-2; 7 nucleotides agree with TRBD1. CDR1 SGHNT and CDR2 YYREEE come from the germline V gene (reference sequence). This CDR3 region has 15 residues. After removal of 3 bases from V and 6 bases from J, the junction contained 11 bases not matched to a gene. CDR3 coding DNA: TGTGCCAGCAGCTACGTACAGGGACAGATAAATGGCTACACCTTC. Amino acids: CASSYVQGQINGYTF.

This chain links TRBV12-3 or TRBV12-4 with TRBJ1-2, with TRBD1 identical over 7 bases. The CDR3 extends over 12 amino acids. The J segment lost 6 bases and the V segment lost 6 bases, leaving 4 bases of the junction unmatched. Written as DNA, the CDR3 is TGTGCCAGCAGCCCACAGGGGAATGGCTACACCTTC. Translating gives CASSPQGNGYTF.

This rearrangement joins TRBV6-6 to TRBJ2-1, with 10 bases identical to TRBD1. CDR1 is MNHNY and CDR2 is SVGAGI in the germline V gene (reference sequence). The V segment lost 5 bases and the J segment 4 bases; nucleotides outside the gene matches: 5. This CDR3 region has 15 residues. CDR3 sequence: CASSRQGASYNEQFF. In DNA, the CDR3 is TGTGCCAGCAGTAGACAGGGGGCGAGTTACAATGAGCAGTTCTTC.

This sequence joins TRBV6-5 and TRBJ2-7; TRBD2 matches 7 bases. Germline values: CDR1 MNHEY, CDR2 SVGAGI. V was clipped by 7 bases and J by 7 bases; unmatched bases: 13. This CDR3 region has 14 residues. CDR3 nucleotide sequence: TGTGCCAGCATCCGAGCTAGCGGCGCTCGGGAGCAGTACTTC. It translates to CASIRASGAREQYF.

The sample holds a few counts of this clone. This chain connects TRBV7-2 to TRBJ2-5; 12 bases agree with TRBD2. The V gene end was trimmed by 5 bases and the J gene end by 5 bases; junction bases not matched to a gene: 9. This CDR3 region has 16 residues. Germline V CDR1 and CDR2: SGHTA, FQGNSA. The CDR3 region has the DNA TGTGCCAGCAGCATCTCCTACCTAGCGGGGGGGGAGACCCAGTACTTC. This translates into CASSISYLAGGETQYF.

The genes are TRBV18 and TRBJ2-2; perhaps TRBD1 as D (6 bases). Germline V gene lookup returns CDR1 KGHSH and CDR2 LQKENI. Trimming left V 3 bases short and J 3 bases short, with 8 bases between. The CDR3 consists of 14 residues. The CDR3 sequence is CASSPGHDTGELFF. The CDR3, as DNA: TGTGCCAGCTCACCGGGACACGACACCGGGGAGCTGTTTTTT.

This clone was seen a handful of times. The rearrangement uses TRBV19 and TRBJ1-5; TRBD1 matches 7 bases. CDR1 is LNHDA and CDR2 is SQIVND in the germline V gene (reference sequence). The CDR3 sequence is 13 residues long. V lost 3 bases to trimming and J lost 6 bases; unmatched junction nucleotides: 2. The CDR3 here is CASSMTGSQPQHF. Written as DNA, the CDR3 is TGTGCCAGTAGTATGACAGGGAGTCAGCCCCAGCATTTT. The full variable domain, with the rest looked up from reference TRBV19 and TRBJ1-5, is DGGITQSPKYLFRKEGQNVTLSCEQNLNHDAMYWYRQDPGQGLRLIYYSQIVNDFQKGDIAEGYSVSREKKESFPLTVTSAQKNPTAFYLCASSMTGSQPQHFGDGTRLSIL.

V and J are TRBV5-5 and TRBJ2-7, with 13 bases matching TRBD2. The CDR3 length is 15 residues. Germline V CDR1 and CDR2: SGHKS, YYEKEE (reference sequence). The trim removed 3 bases at V and 3 bases at J, leaving 3 bases unmatched. The CDR3 DNA reads as TGTGCCAGCAGCTCGGGACTAGCGGGGAGCTACGAGCAGTACTTC. Its protein product is CASSSGLAGSYEQYF.

This rearrangement joins TRBV19 to TRBJ2-2, with D perhaps TRBD1 (5 bases). Looked up from germline, CDR1 is LNHDA and CDR2 is SQIVND (reference sequence). The CDR3 has 15 amino acids. Trimming took 7 bases from V and 0 from J, leaving 12 bases between them. The CDR3 DNA follows: TGTGCCAGTAAGAAGGGGCCAACGAACACCGGGGAGCTGTTTTTT. It codes for CASKKGPTNTGELFF.

This rearrangement joins TRBV30 to TRBJ2-1, with a tentative D call TRBD2 (6 bases). Germline-derived CDR1 and CDR2 are GTSNPN and SVGIG (reference sequence). Trimming left V 4 bases short and J 7 bases short, with 17 bases between. The CDR3 spans 14 residues. The chain's CDR3 is CAWIGAGRPNEQFF. In nucleotides, the CDR3 is TGTGCCTGGATCGGGGCCGGGAGACCGAATGAGCAGTTCTTC. The complete variable domain, with remaining parts taken from reference TRBV30 and TRBJ2-1, reads SQTIHQWPATLVQPVGSPLSLECTVEGTSNPNLYWYRQAAGRGLQLLFYSVGIGQISSEVPQNLSASRPQDRQFILSSKKLLLSDSGFYLCAWIGAGRPNEQFFGPGTRLTVL.

The chain is built from TRBV6-6 and TRBJ2-5; 7 bases are a match to TRBD1. V lost 4 bases and J lost 2; bases outside the gene matches: 7. Germline V CDR1 and CDR2: MNHNY, SVGAGI (reference sequence). This CDR3 has 15 amino acids. The DNA for the CDR3 is TGTGCCAGCAGTTTCACCGGGACAGCACAAGAGACCCAGTACTTC. Protein: CASSFTGTAQETQYF.

The rearrangement joins TRBV6-5 to TRBJ1-2; 8 bases map to TRBD1. The CDR3 has 16 amino acids. V lost 0 bases and J lost 4; bases outside the gene matches: 7. The germline CDR1 and CDR2 sequences are MNHEY and SVGAGI. CDR3 region: CASSYSRDRPFYGYTF. DNA for the CDR3: TGTGCCAGCAGTTACTCAAGGGACAGGCCCTTCTATGGCTACACCTTC.